A selection of T cell receptor beta chains follows, all from one sample in a study of blood T cell repertoires in COVID-19. Data came from immunoSEQ multiplex PCR; TCRdb stores just in-frame clones and leaves some out. The sample comprises hundreds of thousands of clones, roughly 90% of which are singletons, and about 1.7% rests with the top ten. The sequenced sample was peripheral blood. These receptors were taken from a woman in her twenties or thirties with COVID-19, enrolled during active disease. Both conserved end residues are part of each CDR3. D genes are given only for firm matches. A row's size may be missing; if present it is once, few, many or a size class.

CDR3aa: CASSLNSGGARETQYF
CDR3nt: TGTGCCAGCAGCTTAAATAGCGGGGGGGCCCGGGAGACCCAGTACTTC
abundance: -
v_gene: TRBV7-2
d_gene: TRBD2
j_gene: TRBJ2-5

CDR3aa: CASRLQGHQPQHF
CDR3nt: TGTGCCAGCAGATTACAGGGGCATCAGCCCCAGCATTTT
abundance: -
v_gene: TRBV5-8
d_gene: TRBD1
j_gene: TRBJ1-5

CDR3aa: CASSAGGRSTDTQYF
CDR3nt: TGTGCCAGCAGTGCAGGGGGAAGGAGCACAGATACGCAGTATTTT
abundance: few
v_gene: TRBV7-3
d_gene: TRBD1
j_gene: TRBJ2-3

CDR3aa: CASSRLSRNCRNTIYF
CDR3nt: TGTGCCAGCAGCCGACTTTCGAGGAATTGTAGAAACACCATATATTTT
abundance: -
v_gene: TRBV11-3
d_gene: -
j_gene: TRBJ1-3

CDR3aa: CASSSGQNYGYTF
CDR3nt: TGCGCCAGCAGCTCGGGACAGAACTATGGCTACACCTTC
abundance: -
v_gene: TRBV5-1
d_gene: TRBD1
j_gene: TRBJ1-2

CDR3aa: CSALRWETQYF
CDR3nt: TGCAGTGCGCTCCGGTGGGAGACCCAGTACTTC
abundance: -
v_gene: TRBV20-1
d_gene: -
j_gene: TRBJ2-5

CDR3aa: CASSLTGGSRYNEQFF
CDR3nt: TGTGCCAGCAGCTTGACCGGAGGTTCACGGTACAATGAGCAGTTCTTC
abundance: -
v_gene: TRBV5-6
d_gene: -
j_gene: TRBJ2-1

CDR3aa: CSGSGGLNEQFF
CDR3nt: TGCAGCGGAAGCGGGGGTCTCAATGAGCAGTTCTTC
abundance: -
v_gene: TRBV29-1
d_gene: TRBD2
j_gene: TRBJ2-1

CDR3aa: CASSLDSTGGYTF
CDR3nt: TGCGCCAGCAGCTTGGACTCGACGGGGGGCTACACCTTC
abundance: -
v_gene: TRBV5-1
d_gene: -
j_gene: TRBJ1-2

CDR3aa: CASSWSANYGYTF
CDR3nt: TGTGCCAGTAGTTGGTCAGCTAACTATGGCTACACCTTC
abundance: -
v_gene: TRBV19
d_gene: -
j_gene: TRBJ1-2

CDR3aa: CASSRVSFYNEQFF
CDR3nt: TGTGCCAGCAGCAGGGTCTCTTTCTACAATGAGCAGTTCTTC
abundance: -
v_gene: TRBV27
d_gene: -
j_gene: TRBJ2-1

CDR3aa: CASSTDDYGYTF
CDR3nt: TGTGCCAGCAGTACAGATGACTATGGCTACACCTTC
abundance: -
v_gene: TRBV2
d_gene: -
j_gene: TRBJ1-2

CDR3aa: CASSPGTSGGNQYF
CDR3nt: TGTGCCAGCAGCCCGGGGACTAGCGGGGGGAATCAGTACTTC
abundance: -
v_gene: TRBV28
d_gene: TRBD2
j_gene: TRBJ2-4

CDR3aa: CASSTGVIEAFF
CDR3nt: TGTGCCAGCTCAACAGGGGTTATTGAAGCTTTCTTT
abundance: -
v_gene: TRBV2
d_gene: TRBD1
j_gene: TRBJ1-1

CDR3aa: CASRGQGDGYTF
CDR3nt: TGTGCCAGCAGAGGACAGGGCGATGGCTACACCTTC
abundance: -
v_gene: TRBV2
d_gene: TRBD1
j_gene: TRBJ1-2

CDR3aa: CASSLRAGVADTQYF
CDR3nt: TGTGCCAGCAGTTTAAGAGCGGGAGTTGCAGATACGCAGTATTTT
abundance: -
v_gene: TRBV27
d_gene: TRBD2
j_gene: TRBJ2-3

CDR3aa: CASSPSWAVFGYTF
CDR3nt: TGTGCCAGCAGCCCGAGTTGGGCAGTGTTTGGCTACACCTTC
abundance: -
v_gene: TRBV2
d_gene: -
j_gene: TRBJ1-2

CDR3aa: CASRPSTGELFF
CDR3nt: TGTGCCAGCAGGCCGAGCACCGGGGAGCTGTTTTTT
abundance: -
v_gene: TRBV2
d_gene: -
j_gene: TRBJ2-2

CDR3aa: CASSEDQGRAGDTDTQYF
CDR3nt: TGTGCCAGCAGCGAGGACCAGGGGCGCGCAGGAGACACAGATACGCAGTATTTT
abundance: -
v_gene: TRBV5-6
d_gene: -
j_gene: TRBJ2-3

CDR3aa: CASSQGGGGNQPQHF
CDR3nt: TGCGCCAGCAGCCAAGGTGGGGGGGGTAATCAGCCCCAGCATTTT
abundance: -
v_gene: TRBV4-1
d_gene: -
j_gene: TRBJ1-5

CDR3aa: CASSESRGSVLFF
CDR3nt: TGCGCCAGCAGTGAGTCGAGAGGGTCGGTGCTGTTTTTT
abundance: once
v_gene: TRBV10-1
d_gene: -
j_gene: TRBJ2-2

CDR3aa: CSVVIWPEKLFF
CDR3nt: TGCAGCGTTGTAATTTGGCCAGAAAAACTGTTTTTT
abundance: once
v_gene: TRBV29-1
d_gene: -
j_gene: TRBJ1-4

CDR3aa: CATGEFHDTEAFF
CDR3nt: TGTGCCACCGGGGAGTTCCACGACACTGAAGCTTTCTTT
abundance: -
v_gene: TRBV15
d_gene: -
j_gene: TRBJ1-1

CDR3aa: CASSEGAGDPYNEQFF
CDR3nt: TGTGCCAGCAGTGAAGGGGCGGGCGACCCCTACAATGAGCAGTTCTTC
abundance: few
v_gene: TRBV6-1
d_gene: -
j_gene: TRBJ2-1

CDR3aa: CASSLRQGQETQYF
CDR3nt: TGTGCCAGTAGTTTGAGACAGGGCCAAGAGACCCAGTACTTC
abundance: -
v_gene: TRBV19
d_gene: TRBD1
j_gene: TRBJ2-5

CDR3aa: CASSFSGGKNQPQHF
CDR3nt: TGTGCCAGCAGTTTTTCAGGGGGTAAAAATCAGCCCCAGCATTTT
abundance: few
v_gene: TRBV28
d_gene: TRBD1
j_gene: TRBJ1-5

CDR3aa: CASSRDTPGGYTF
CDR3nt: TGTGCCAGCAGCCGGGATACCCCGGGAGGCTACACCTTC
abundance: -
v_gene: TRBV11-1
d_gene: -
j_gene: TRBJ1-2

CDR3aa: CASSIGAGGVDNSPLHF
CDR3nt: TGTGCCAGCAGCATAGGCGCAGGGGGTGTCGATAATTCACCCCTCCACTTT
abundance: -
v_gene: TRBV9
d_gene: TRBD1
j_gene: TRBJ1-6

CDR3aa: CASSSDPGGNQPQHF
CDR3nt: TGTGCCAGCAGTTCCGACCCGGGGGGCAATCAGCCCCAGCATTTT
abundance: -
v_gene: TRBV6-4
d_gene: -
j_gene: TRBJ1-5

CDR3aa: CASSLRGRDYGYTF
CDR3nt: TGTGCCAGCAGCCTCAGGGGGCGGGACTATGGCTACACCTTC
abundance: -
v_gene: TRBV2
d_gene: TRBD1
j_gene: TRBJ1-2

CDR3aa: CASSQVGMGGAYEQFF
CDR3nt: TGTGCCAGCAGCCAAGTAGGGATGGGAGGGGCTTATGAGCAGTTCTTC
abundance: few
v_gene: TRBV4-2
d_gene: TRBD2
j_gene: TRBJ2-1

CDR3aa: CASASGGPTDTQYF
CDR3nt: TGTGCCAGCGCTAGCGGGGGGCCCACAGATACGCAGTATTTT
abundance: -
v_gene: TRBV18
d_gene: TRBD2
j_gene: TRBJ2-3

CDR3aa: CASSYDPDSEAFF
CDR3nt: TGTGCCAGCAGTTACGACCCGGACAGTGAAGCTTTCTTT
abundance: -
v_gene: TRBV6-5
d_gene: -
j_gene: TRBJ1-1

CDR3aa: CASSLPYTEAFF
CDR3nt: TGTGCCAGCAGTCTCCCCTACACTGAAGCTTTCTTT
abundance: -
v_gene: TRBV12-3/TRBV12-4
d_gene: -
j_gene: TRBJ1-1

CDR3aa: CASSLAFAGDSPLHF
CDR3nt: TGTGCCAGCAGCTTAGCATTTGCTGGAGATTCACCCCTCCACTTT
abundance: -
v_gene: TRBV7-8
d_gene: -
j_gene: TRBJ1-6

CDR3aa: CASSDKTGHLSNQPQHF
CDR3nt: TGTGCCAGCAGTGACAAAACGGGACACCTATCAAATCAGCCCCAGCATTTT
abundance: -
v_gene: TRBV6-1
d_gene: -
j_gene: TRBJ1-5